The 31 T cell receptor beta chains presented below share a single source sample, sequenced in a study of naive and memory T cell subsets. Both TRBC1 and TRBC2 were covered by a beta constant-region primer of two equimolar oligonucleotides. Four rounds of PCR amplified the ligated cDNA using nested alpha and beta constant-region primers plus SP2. One entry per CDR3 protein results from TCRdb running MiXCR on the UMI-ligation and nested PCR reads. This table has around 130,000 distinct CDR3 sequences, 35% to 45% appearing once. Sequencing used central memory CD4+ T cells from blood. The receptors stem from a human donor in good health.

This CDR3 reads CASSVGTETYEQYF. The DNA for the CDR3 is TGTGCCAGCAGCGTAGGAACCGAGACCTACGAGCAGTACTTC. V gene TRBV9 combines with J gene TRBJ2-7; D not resolved. CDR3 size: 14 residues. V was cut by 0 bases and J by 2 bases, with 9 bases left in between. Per germline, CDR1 SGDLS and CDR2 YYNGEE.

The V and J genes are TRBV6-2 or TRBV6-3 and TRBJ1-1; 8 bases are a match to TRBD1. The V gene end was trimmed by 6 bases and the J gene end by 5 bases; junction bases not matched to a gene: 20. CDR3 length: 18 residues. CDR1 is MNHEY and CDR2 is SVGEGT in the germline V gene. The CDR3 here is CASSRRAGTGPLGTEAFF. The CDR3 bases are TGTGCCAGCAGCCGTAGAGCCGGGACAGGTCCCCTGGGGACTGAAGCTTTCTTT.

The chain uses TRBV19 and TRBJ2-1; D might be TRBD1 (5 bases). V dropped 3 bases and J dropped 7 bases, with 19 bases sitting between them. The CDR3 extends over 16 amino acids. Germline CDR1 is LNHDA and CDR2 is SQIVND (reference sequence). The CDR3 region has the DNA TGTGCCAGTAGTATCAACGGCGTTGGGGCATTAAATGAGCAGTTCTTC. It specifies CASSINGVGALNEQFF.

The chain recombines TRBV9 with TRBJ1-2; 11 bases map to TRBD1. CDR3 length: 14 residues. Trimming removed 4 bases from V and 7 bases from J; junction bases left unmatched: 6. The V gene's germline CDR1 is SGDLS and CDR2 YYNGEE. The CDR3 reads CASSKGQGAGGYTF. CDR3 coding DNA: TGTGCCAGCAGCAAAGGACAGGGGGCGGGTGGCTACACCTTC.

This clonotype was counted a few times. The gene calls are TRBV3-1 and TRBJ1-5, with no clear D. Germline assignment: CDR1 LGHDT and CDR2 YNNKEL (reference sequence). Trimming took off 0 bases at V and 7 bases at J, with 13 bases between the two ends. The CDR3 is 15 residues long. The CDR3 DNA reads TGTGCCAGCAGCCAAGATCTGTCAGATTTCCAGCCCCAGCATTTT. Translated, it gives CASSQDLSDFQPQHF.

This rearrangement joins TRBV6-1 to TRBJ2-1; 12 bases are shared with TRBD2. CDR1 is MNHNS and CDR2 is SASEGT in the germline V gene. This CDR3 is built from 18 residues. Trimming removed 8 bases from V and 7 bases from J; junction bases left unmatched: 18. CDR3 protein: CASGPPLRTSGIGNEQFF. The CDR3 DNA is TGTGCCAGCGGCCCGCCCCTCCGGACTAGCGGGATTGGGAATGAGCAGTTCTTC.

The chain carries TRBV6-5 and TRBJ1-1, with D maybe TRBD1 (5 bases). Germline CDR1 is MNHEY and CDR2 is SVGAGI. V dropped 1 base and J dropped 0 bases, with 12 bases sitting between them. The CDR3 loop spans 16 amino acids. CDR3 coding DNA: TGTGCCAGCAGTTACTTGGGGGGGGATATGAACACTGAAGCTTTCTTT. Its protein is CASSYLGGDMNTEAFF.

This clonotype was detected only a few times. The V gene is TRBV12-3 or TRBV12-4, the J gene TRBJ1-6; D may be TRBD1 (6 bases). CDR3 length: 16 amino acids. The V and J ends lost 5 bases and 6 bases respectively, with 17 bases between them. CDR3 bases: TGTGCCAGCAGTGGTGGGTCCGGGACAAGTAATTCACCCCTCCACTTT. Encoded protein: CASSGGSGTSNSPLHF.

This clonotype was seen a few times. The V and J genes are TRBV24-1 and TRBJ2-7; D is undetermined. The V end lost 3 bases, the J end lost 2 bases, and 1 base lay between the germline ends. The germline V gene has CDR1 KGHDR and CDR2 SFDVKD. The CDR3 extends over 11 amino acids. CDR3 in amino acids: CATSDTYEQYF. CDR3 coding DNA: TGTGCCACCAGTGATACCTACGAGCAGTACTTC.

The chain joins TRBV6-6 to TRBJ2-1, with TRBD2 matching 7 bases. CDR1 and CDR2 from the germline V gene are MNHNY and SVGAGI (reference sequence). The junction had 6 bases not matched to a gene; V was cut back by 7 bases and J by 0 bases. The CDR3 spans 15 residues. The CDR3 DNA reads as TGTGCCAGCAACCGTGGCGGGAGCTCCTACAATGAGCAGTTCTTC. Residues: CASNRGGSSYNEQFF.

This chain uses TRBV29-1 with TRBJ2-1; possible D gene TRBD2, 5 bases. The CDR3 runs 15 residues. Germline V lookup: CDR1 SQVTM, CDR2 ANQGSEA. The V gene lost 6 bases and the J gene lost 1 base, with 16 bases spanning the gap. The CDR3 loop reads CSVGRGGGSYNEQFF. DNA of the CDR3: TGCAGCGTCGGAAGAGGAGGCGGGTCCTACAATGAGCAGTTCTTC.

This clonotype has only a few counts. The J gene is TRBJ2-7, the V gene TRBV7-8, with 12 bases fitting TRBD1. This CDR3 has 16 amino acids. Per the germline V gene, CDR1 is SGHVS and CDR2 is FQNEAQ. V trimming: 6 bases; J trimming: 7 bases; junction bases outside the gene matches: 13. The CDR3 DNA reads as TGTGCCAGCAGACCTAGAGCGGGACAGGGGGCGCGGGAGCAGTACTTC. Its protein is CASRPRAGQGAREQYF.

The rearrangement joins TRBV7-2 to TRBJ1-5; 9 nucleotides line up with TRBD1. Per germline, CDR1 SGHTA and CDR2 FQGNSA. With 1 base clipped from V and 0 bases from J, the junction kept 7 bases outside the gene matches. The CDR3 is 18 amino acids. The CDR3 DNA is TGTGCCAGCAGCTTAGGGACAGGGGCCCTTTATAGCAATCAGCCCCAGCATTTT. Its protein product is CASSLGTGALYSNQPQHF. Based on the CDR3 plus reference TRBV7-2 and TRBJ1-5, the full variable domain is GAGVSQSPSNKVTEKGKDVELRCDPISGHTALYWYRQSLGQGLEFLIYFQGNSAPDKSGLPSDRFSAERTGGSVSTLTIQRTQQEDSAVYLCASSLGTGALYSNQPQHFGDGTRLSIL.

This clonotype was observed a few times. This sequence joins TRBV29-1 and TRBJ1-3; TRBD1 aligns across 9 bases. Trimming removed 5 bases from V and 0 bases from J; junction bases left unmatched: 2. The CDR3 runs 14 residues. Germline CDR1 and CDR2: SQVTM and ANQGSEA. CDR3 region: CSVWDRASGNTIYF. The CDR3 bases are TGCAGCGTTTGGGACAGGGCCTCTGGAAACACCATATATTTT.

The chain links TRBV11-3 to TRBJ2-1; D unclear. The germline V gene encodes CDR1 SGHNT and CDR2 YENEEA. Between the trimmed V and J ends, which lost 1 base and 8 bases, there was a span of 9 bases. The CDR3 length is 13 residues. The CDR3 region is CASSLGGLHEQFF. The CDR3 DNA follows: TGTGCCAGCAGCTTAGGAGGCCTCCATGAGCAGTTCTTC.

J is TRBJ2-1 and V is TRBV3-1, with 13 positions matching TRBD2. CDR1 and CDR2 from the germline V gene are LGHDT and YNNKEL (reference sequence). The CDR3 spans 19 residues. Unmatched junction bases numbered 11, after V lost 5 bases and J lost 1 base. The CDR3 DNA follows: TGTGCCAGCAGCGGAGGGACTAGCGGGATTAGGAGGTCCTACAATGAGCAGTTCTTC. As protein: CASSGGTSGIRRSYNEQFF.

This clonotype was seen more than once but under ten times. This chain joins TRBV14 and TRBJ2-2; no firm D call. Deletions cut 3 bases from V and 8 bases from J, with 7 bases between. Germline V gene data show CDR1 as SGHDN and CDR2 as FVKESK. CDR3 length equals 12 residues. CDR3 nucleotides: TGTGCCAGCAGCCAGGCTCAGGGGGAGCTGTTTTTT. It is translated as CASSQAQGELFF.

This clonotype was seen more than once but under ten times. CDR3 in amino acids: CASSYDLAAPGGEQFF. The CDR3 bases are TGTGCCAGCAGCTATGACCTAGCGGCTCCGGGTGGTGAGCAGTTCTTC. The chain carries TRBV7-6 and TRBJ2-1; 7 bases are a match to TRBD2. Looked up from germline, CDR1 is SGHVS and CDR2 is FNYEAQ. This CDR3 is built from 16 residues. Trimming took 4 bases from V and 9 from J; bases not matched to a gene: 15. Variable domain in full (rest from reference TRBV7-6 and TRBJ2-1): GAGVSQSPRYKVTKRGQDVALRCDPISGHVSLYWYRQALGQGPEFLTYFNYEAQQDKSGLPNDRFSAERPEGSISTLTIQRTEQRDSAMYRCASSYDLAAPGGEQFFGPGTRLTVL.

The rearrangement links TRBV27 to TRBJ2-1; D remains ambiguous. The CDR3 is made up of 15 amino acids. Germline loops: CDR1 MNHEY, CDR2 SMNVEV (reference sequence). Trimming removed 1 base from V and 3 bases from J, with 10 bases in between. The CDR3 region is CASSLLGGYYNEQFF. CDR3 bases: TGTGCCAGCAGTTTATTGGGCGGCTACTACAATGAGCAGTTCTTC.

In this sample, this clonotype turned up a few times. The CDR3 region is CASSSLLANNEQFF. CDR3 sequence (DNA): TGTGCCAGCAGTAGCCTGCTAGCTAACAATGAGCAGTTCTTC. The chain joins TRBV3-1 to TRBJ2-1, with D maybe TRBD2 (5 bases). This CDR3 has 14 amino acids. Germline V lookup: CDR1 LGHDT, CDR2 YNNKEL (reference sequence). V was cut by 6 bases and J by 5 bases, with 14 bases left in between.

The V and J genes are TRBV6-2 or TRBV6-3 and TRBJ2-5; D unclear. Germline V lookup: CDR1 MNHEY, CDR2 SVGEGT. The CDR3 covers 13 residues. Trimming removed 4 bases from V and 4 bases from J, with 10 bases in between. The DNA for the CDR3 is TGTGCCAGCAGTTTCCTCCCTCGAGAGACCCAGTACTTC. Translated: CASSFLPRETQYF.

J is TRBJ2-3 and V is TRBV5-4; TRBD2 aligns across 8 bases. The germline V gene encodes CDR1 SGHNT and CDR2 YYREEE (reference sequence). This CDR3 contains 16 residues. Losses at the gene ends were 2 bases for V and 3 bases for J; bases not matched to a gene: 8. This CDR3 is CASSLDSGTLTDTQYF. CDR3 nucleotides: TGTGCCAGCAGCTTAGATAGCGGGACTTTGACAGATACGCAGTATTTT.

This clonotype showed up just a few times. The chain links TRBV14 to TRBJ2-1; D perhaps matches TRBD2 (6 bases). CDR1 is SGHDN, CDR2 FVKESK, per germline. CDR3 length: 15 residues. The V and J ends lost 3 bases and 0 bases respectively, with 9 bases between them. CDR3 bases: TGTGCCAGCAGCCACCGGGGGAGCTCCTACAATGAGCAGTTCTTC. As protein: CASSHRGSSYNEQFF.

This clonotype is a singleton in its sample. The chain joins TRBV12-5 to TRBJ1-1, with 9 bases that match TRBD1. CDR3 length: 14 amino acids. Germline V gene data show CDR1 as LGHNT and CDR2 as FRNRAP. V was clipped by 6 bases and J by 4 bases; unmatched bases: 6. CDR3: CASGTGGRSTEAFF. CDR3 DNA sequence: TGTGCTAGTGGGACAGGGGGACGGAGCACTGAAGCTTTCTTT.

J is TRBJ2-7 and V is TRBV28; 9 bases align to TRBD1. CDR1 MDHEN and CDR2 SYDVKM come from the germline V gene. The length of the CDR3 is 13 residues. V dropped 7 bases and J dropped 5; count of bases not matched to a gene: 6. The CDR3, as DNA: TGTGCCAGCAACACAGGGGGCTGGAACGAGCAGTACTTC. Its protein is CASNTGGWNEQYF.

The rearrangement uses TRBV7-9 and TRBJ2-7; D unresolved. Per the germline V gene, CDR1 is SEHNR and CDR2 is FQNEAQ (reference sequence). The CDR3 totals 14 residues. Between the trimmed V and J ends, which lost 4 bases and 3 bases, there was a span of 13 bases. The CDR3 spells CASSWGFESYEQYF. For the CDR3, the DNA is TGTGCCAGCAGCTGGGGATTTGAAAGCTACGAGCAGTACTTC.

The rearrangement uses TRBV7-3 and TRBJ2-3, with 8 bases matching TRBD2. This CDR3 is built from 15 residues. CDR1 SGHTA and CDR2 FQGTGA come from the germline V gene. V shed 1 base and J 4 bases; nucleotides not matched to a gene: 4. CDR3 in amino acids: CASSLNGRAADTQYF. CDR3 DNA: TGTGCCAGCAGCTTAAACGGGAGGGCGGCAGATACGCAGTATTTT.

This clonotype occurred a few times. This chain uses TRBV7-2 with TRBJ2-3, with 9 nucleotides matching TRBD1. Germline-derived CDR1 and CDR2 are SGHTA and FQGNSA. Unmatched junction bases numbered 10, after V lost 1 base and J lost 2 bases. The CDR3 spans 18 residues. The CDR3: CASSLVSVGTGNTDTQYF. Written as DNA, the CDR3 is TGTGCCAGCAGCTTAGTTAGTGTTGGGACAGGGAACACAGATACGCAGTATTTT.

About this clonotype: A read error may produce the germline difference seen at one junction end. V is TRBV6-2 or TRBV6-3 and J is TRBJ2-7; no firm D call. The germline CDR1 and CDR2 sequences are MNHEY and SVGEGT. This CDR3 has 13 residues. Here the CDR3 DNA reads TGTGCCAGCAGTCACTCTTTTGGGTACGAGCAGTACTTC. It yields the protein CASSHSFGYEQYF.

This chain links TRBV19 with TRBJ2-1, with 8 bases that match TRBD1. The CDR3 is made up of 14 amino acids. Germline loops: CDR1 LNHDA, CDR2 SQIVND (reference sequence). V gave up 5 bases and J gave up 4 bases; unmatched junction bases: 4. CDR3 nucleotides: TGTGCCAGTAGTGCGGGACAGGCGTACAATGAGCAGTTCTTC. Its translation: CASSAGQAYNEQFF.

V is TRBV27 and J is TRBJ2-7; D not resolved. The CDR3 sequence is 14 residues long. Trimming pared 6 bases from V and 2 bases from J, leaving 14 bases between. Germline lookup yields CDR1 MNHEY and CDR2 SMNVEV (reference sequence). The CDR3: CASRGYTQPYEQYF. Written as DNA, the CDR3 is TGTGCCAGCAGAGGCTACACCCAACCCTACGAGCAGTACTTC.